Presented here are 19 T cell receptor beta chains from one specimen sequenced in a study of early stage breast cancer tumors. Method: immunoSEQ multiplex PCR; TCRdb's copy keeps in-frame clones and lacks some. The table includes about 72,000 clones, more than 65% detected once. Sequencing input: blood. These receptors were collected from a person in their 60s with breast cancer.

The chain is built from TRBV6-5 and TRBJ1-1; D is unclear. CDR1 MNHEY and CDR2 SVGAGI come from the germline V gene. CDR3 length: 15 amino acids. With 6 bases removed from V and 1 base from J, the gap between germline ends came to 15 bases. CDR3 DNA: TGTGCCAGCAGCCCACGGGGAAGGGAGAACACTGAAGCTTTCTTT. Translated: CASSPRGRENTEAFF.

J is TRBJ1-5 and V is TRBV7-9; D is uncertain. Germline V gene sequence: CDR1 SEHNR, CDR2 FQNEAQ (reference sequence). The CDR3 consists of 13 residues. The ends were cut back, 6 bases at V and 5 bases at J, with 11 bases in the middle. As DNA, the CDR3 is TGTGCCAGCAGTTCCGCCCGCGATCAGCCCCAGCATTTT. Its protein product is CASSSARDQPQHF.

This clone has a handful of counts. The chain is built from TRBV11-2 and TRBJ1-6, with a weak D call TRBD1 (6 bases). CDR1 and CDR2 from the germline V gene are SGHAT and FQNNGV. This CDR3 is built from 16 residues. Trimming cost V 4 bases and J 5 bases, with 15 bases left between them. This CDR3 reads CASSSLLRGNNSPLHF. The CDR3 DNA sequence: TGTGCCAGCAGCTCCCTCTTAAGGGGGAATAATTCACCCCTCCACTTT. The complete variable domain, with remaining parts taken from reference TRBV11-2 and TRBJ1-6, reads EAGVAQSPRYKIIEKRQSVAFWCNPISGHATLYWYQQILGQGPKLLIQFQNNGVVDDSQLPKDRFSAERLKGVDSTLKIQPAKLEDSAVYLCASSSLLRGNNSPLHFGNGTRLTVT.

The chain has TRBV7-2 and TRBJ2-2, with TRBD1 as a possible D gene (5 bases). Trimming removed 5 bases from V and 10 bases from J, with 11 bases in between. Germline lookup yields CDR1 SGHTA and CDR2 FQGNSA. This CDR3 region has 12 residues. DNA for the CDR3: TGTGCCAGCAGCCCAGGGTGGAAGGAGCTGTTTTTT. The encoded protein is CASSPGWKELFF. Complete variable domain (other parts from reference TRBV7-2 and TRBJ2-2): GAGVSQSPSNKVTEKGKDVELRCDPISGHTALYWYRQSLGQGLEFLIYFQGNSAPDKSGLPSDRFSAERTGGSVSTLTIQRTQQEDSAVYLCASSPGWKELFFGEGSRLTVL.

The J gene is TRBJ1-4, the V gene TRBV7-6; D is ambiguous. The CDR3 has 15 residues. V was trimmed by 5 bases and J by 0 bases, leaving 10 bases between them. Germline loops: CDR1 SGHVS, CDR2 FNYEAQ. The CDR3 DNA reads TGTGCCAGCAGCCCTAGGCGAGCAACTAATGAAAAACTGTTTTTT. It is translated as CASSPRRATNEKLFF.

The chain recombines TRBV5-1 with TRBJ1-5, with D possibly being TRBD1 (5 bases). The CDR3 runs to 14 residues. Germline V CDR1 and CDR2: SGHRS, YFSETQ. The ends were cut back, 0 bases at V and 4 bases at J, with 8 bases in the middle. Here the CDR3 reads CASSLAGGNQPQHF. The DNA for the CDR3 is TGCGCCAGCAGCTTGGCCGGGGGGAATCAGCCCCAGCATTTT. Using reference TRBV5-1 and TRBJ1-5 for the parts outside the CDR3, the full variable domain is KAGVTQTPRYLIKTRGQQVTLSCSPISGHRSVSWYQQTPGQGLQFLFEYFSETQRNKGNFPGRFSGRQFSNSRSEMNVSTLELGDSALYLCASSLAGGNQPQHFGDGTRLSIL.

This chain links TRBV7-9 with TRBJ2-2, with TRBD2 as a possible D gene (6 bases). This CDR3 has 14 amino acids. Germline values: CDR1 SEHNR, CDR2 FQNEAQ (reference sequence). Between the trimmed V and J ends, which lost 5 bases and 4 bases, there was a span of 11 bases. As DNA, the CDR3 is TGTGCCAGCAGCCCGGAGGGTGCCACCGGGGAGCTGTTTTTT. It is translated as CASSPEGATGELFF. Supplemented by reference TRBV7-9 and TRBJ2-2, the full variable domain reads DTGVSQNPRHKITKRGQNVTFRCDPISEHNRLYWYRQTLGQGPEFLTYFQNEAQLEKSRLLSDRFSAERPKGSFSTLEIQRTEQGDSAMYLCASSPEGATGELFFGEGSRLTVL.

This chain links TRBV28 with TRBJ2-1; 9 bases align to TRBD1. The CDR3 extends over 16 amino acids. The junction had 11 bases not matched to a gene; V was cut back by 7 bases and J by 4 bases. Per the germline V gene, CDR1 is MDHEN and CDR2 is SYDVKM. CDR3 coding DNA: TGTGCCAGCAATCCCCCGGGACAGGGAGGGTACAATGAGCAGTTCTTC. Its translation is CASNPPGQGGYNEQFF. Together with reference TRBV28 and TRBJ2-1, the CDR3 gives the full variable domain: DVKVTQSSRYLVKRTGEKVFLECVQDMDHENMFWYRQDPGLGLRLIYFSYDVKMKEKGDIPEGYSVSREKKERFSLILESASTNQTSMYLCASNPPGQGGYNEQFFGPGTRLTVL.

This chain links TRBV28 with TRBJ1-3; a weak D match, TRBD1 (5 bases). The V gene lost 4 bases and the J gene lost 0 bases, with 10 bases spanning the gap. The CDR3 is 15 residues long. The V gene's germline CDR1 is MDHEN and CDR2 SYDVKM. The CDR3 here is CASSSPGVSGNTIYF. In DNA form, the CDR3 reads TGTGCCAGCAGTTCCCCGGGGGTCTCTGGAAACACCATATATTTT.

This clone was seen more than once but under ten times. V and J are TRBV18 and TRBJ2-7; TRBD1 is a possible D gene (6 bases). The CDR3 totals 14 residues. V was cut by 4 bases and J by 1 base, with 11 bases left in between. CDR1 is KGHSH, CDR2 LQKENI, per germline. Here the CDR3 DNA reads TGTGCCAGCTCACAGATACAGGGTTCCTACGAGCAGTACTTC. Its protein is CASSQIQGSYEQYF.

This rearrangement joins TRBV6-6 to TRBJ2-7; TRBD2 matches at 10 bases. Trimming removed 7 bases from V and 2 bases from J; junction bases left unmatched: 8. The germline V gene encodes CDR1 MNHNY and CDR2 SVGAGI (reference sequence). The CDR3 runs 15 residues. The CDR3 region is CASTRDSGGPYEQYF. CDR3 DNA: TGTGCCAGCACCCGGGATAGCGGGGGGCCCTACGAGCAGTACTTC.

The chain carries TRBV18 and TRBJ2-2; D ambiguous. The CDR3 consists of 14 residues. Trimming removed 2 bases from V and 5 bases from J, with 9 bases in between. Germline V CDR1 and CDR2: KGHSH, LQKENI. CDR3 nucleotides: TGTGCCAGCTCACCAATCCCCCGGACCGGGGAGCTGTTTTTT. This encodes CASSPIPRTGELFF. Filled out from reference TRBV18 and TRBJ2-2, the complete variable domain reads NAGVMQNPRHLVRRRGQEARLRCSPMKGHSHVYWYRQLPEEGLKFMVYLQKENIIDESGMPKERFSAEFPKEGPSILRIQQVVRGDSAAYFCASSPIPRTGELFFGEGSRLTVL.

This sequence joins TRBV13 and TRBJ2-1; D unresolved. The CDR3 runs 12 residues. Germline-derived CDR1 and CDR2 are PRHDT and FYEKMQ (reference sequence). With 3 bases removed from V and 10 bases from J, the gap between germline ends came to 10 bases. CDR3 in amino acids: CASSLAQMEQFF. The DNA for the CDR3 is TGTGCCAGCAGCTTGGCGCAAATGGAGCAGTTCTTC.

Only a few counts were recorded for this clone. The rearrangement links TRBV7-3 to TRBJ2-3, with TRBD1 identical over 10 bases. The germline gives CDR1 SGHTA, CDR2 FQGTGA. J gave up 4 bases and V 5 bases, and 0 bases lay outside the gene matches. This CDR3 is built from 13 residues. The CDR3 sequence: CASSGQGADTQYF. CDR3 DNA: TGTGCCAGCAGCGGACAGGGGGCAGATACGCAGTATTTT.

Only a few counts were recorded for this clone. The chain joins TRBV5-1 to TRBJ2-5, with D unresolved. Per germline, CDR1 SGHRS and CDR2 YFSETQ. CDR3 length: 15 residues. V was clipped by 0 bases and J by 5 bases, with 14 bases between them. Here the CDR3 reads CASSLDALPTETQYF. CDR3 bases: TGCGCCAGCAGCTTGGATGCCCTCCCCACCGAGACCCAGTACTTC. The variable domain in full, completed from reference TRBV5-1 and TRBJ2-5, reads KAGVTQTPRYLIKTRGQQVTLSCSPISGHRSVSWYQQTPGQGLQFLFEYFSETQRNKGNFPGRFSGRQFSNSRSEMNVSTLELGDSALYLCASSLDALPTETQYFGPGTRLLVL.

This rearrangement joins TRBV6-1 to TRBJ1-3; no clear D gene. The length of the CDR3 is 11 residues. The V end was cut by 8 bases, the J end by 3 bases, with 5 bases between. Germline V gene sequence: CDR1 MNHNS, CDR2 SASEGT. CDR3 loop: CASFNGNTIYF. As DNA, the CDR3 is TGTGCCAGCTTTAATGGAAACACCATATATTTT.

There are a few counts of this clone. The genes are TRBV6-1 and TRBJ2-2; 7 bases match TRBD1. Germline trimming cut 4 bases from V and 5 bases from J; bases unmatched to any gene: 10. This CDR3 region has 16 residues. Germline V gene data show CDR1 as MNHNS and CDR2 as SASEGT. CDR3 in amino acids: CASSVDRASRTGELFF. CDR3 sequence (DNA): TGTGCCAGCAGTGTTGACAGGGCATCGCGGACCGGGGAGCTGTTTTTT.

Only one count was recorded for this clone. V gene TRBV7-2 combines with J gene TRBJ1-2; unclear D gene. The CDR3 spans 15 residues. V lost 7 bases and J lost 3, with 18 bases in between. The germline V gene encodes CDR1 SGHTA and CDR2 FQGNSA. Here the CDR3 DNA reads TGTGCCAGCACCAAAGATCTAGGAGGTGACTATGGCTACACCTTC. As protein: CASTKDLGGDYGYTF.

For this clone: The same CDR3 arises from other DNA sequences in this sample as well. This sequence joins TRBV20-1 and TRBJ1-1; D call uncertain. The CDR3 has 11 amino acids. Germline V gives CDR1 DFQATT, CDR2 SNEGSKA (reference sequence). V dropped 1 base and J dropped 5 bases, with 5 bases sitting between them. DNA of the CDR3: TGCAGTGCTAGAGGTGCAACTGAAGCTTTCTTT. Amino acids: CSARGATEAFF.